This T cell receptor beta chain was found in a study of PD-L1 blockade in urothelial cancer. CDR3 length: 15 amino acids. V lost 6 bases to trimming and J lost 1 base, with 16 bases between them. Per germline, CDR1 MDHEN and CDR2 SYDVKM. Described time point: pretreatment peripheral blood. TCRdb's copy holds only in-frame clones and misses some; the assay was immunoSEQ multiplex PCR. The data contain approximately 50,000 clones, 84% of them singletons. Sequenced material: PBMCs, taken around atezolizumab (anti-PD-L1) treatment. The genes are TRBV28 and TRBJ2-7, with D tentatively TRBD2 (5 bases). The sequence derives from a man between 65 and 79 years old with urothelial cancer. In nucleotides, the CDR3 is TGTGCCAGCAGAACCCAAAGCGGCGGTTCCTACGAGCAGTACTTC. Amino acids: CASRTQSGGSYEQYF.